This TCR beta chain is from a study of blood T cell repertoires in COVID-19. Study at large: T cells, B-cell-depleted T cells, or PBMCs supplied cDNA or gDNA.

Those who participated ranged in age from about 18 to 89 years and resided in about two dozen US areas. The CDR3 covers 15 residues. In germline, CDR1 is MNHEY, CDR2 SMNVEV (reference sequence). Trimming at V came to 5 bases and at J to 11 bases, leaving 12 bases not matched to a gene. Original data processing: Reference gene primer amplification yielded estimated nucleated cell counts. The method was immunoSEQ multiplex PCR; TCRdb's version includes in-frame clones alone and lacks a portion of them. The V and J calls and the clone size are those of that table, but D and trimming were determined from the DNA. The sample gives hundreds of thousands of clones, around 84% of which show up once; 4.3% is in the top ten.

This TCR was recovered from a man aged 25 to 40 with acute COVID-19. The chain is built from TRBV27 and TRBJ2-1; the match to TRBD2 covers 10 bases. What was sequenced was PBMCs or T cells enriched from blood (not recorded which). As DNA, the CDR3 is TGTGCCAGCAGTCCGCTTGAGCGGGGGGGGACAAAGCAGTTCTTC. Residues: CASSPLERGGTKQFF.